This entry features one T cell receptor beta chain sequence. Its antigen is currently unknown. With no exceptions, donors were healthy Caucasians. This entry comes from a study of identical twins. TCRdb fed the 5' RACE reads into MiXCR, producing one record per CDR3 protein. The sample contains under 450,000 distinct CDR3 sequences, about 18% of which appear only once. General study results and limits: The presence of invariant MAIT and iNKT cells could partly confound analyses of zero-insertion sequences. Models predicted less out-of-frame TCR alpha sharing in monozygotic twins than was found.

CDR1 SGHDT and CDR2 YYEEEE come from the germline V gene. The CDR3 runs 13 residues. The V and J ends lost 4 bases and 8 bases respectively, with 12 bases between them. This receptor was obtained from a man between 50 and 59 years old in good health. Source material: naive T cells sorted from blood. The chain carries TRBV5-6 and TRBJ1-4; perhaps TRBD1 as D (6 bases). CDR3 coding DNA: TGTGCCAGCAGCCCCGGGACACGCGAAAAACTGTTTTTT. The encoded protein is CASSPGTREKLFF.